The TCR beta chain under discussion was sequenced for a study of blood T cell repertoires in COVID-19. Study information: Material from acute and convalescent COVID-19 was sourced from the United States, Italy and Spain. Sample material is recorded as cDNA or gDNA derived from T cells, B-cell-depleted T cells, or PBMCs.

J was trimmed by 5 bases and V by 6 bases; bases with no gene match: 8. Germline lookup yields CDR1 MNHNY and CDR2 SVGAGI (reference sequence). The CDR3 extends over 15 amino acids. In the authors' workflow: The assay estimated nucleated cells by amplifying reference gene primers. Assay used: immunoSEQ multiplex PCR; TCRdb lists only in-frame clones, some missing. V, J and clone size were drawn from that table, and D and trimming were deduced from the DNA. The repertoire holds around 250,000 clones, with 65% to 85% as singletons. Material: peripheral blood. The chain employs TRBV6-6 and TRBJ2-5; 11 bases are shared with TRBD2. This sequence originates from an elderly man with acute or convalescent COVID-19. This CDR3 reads CASRAGTSGRETQYF. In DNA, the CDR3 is TGTGCCAGCAGGGCCGGGACTAGCGGTAGGGAGACCCAGTACTTC.